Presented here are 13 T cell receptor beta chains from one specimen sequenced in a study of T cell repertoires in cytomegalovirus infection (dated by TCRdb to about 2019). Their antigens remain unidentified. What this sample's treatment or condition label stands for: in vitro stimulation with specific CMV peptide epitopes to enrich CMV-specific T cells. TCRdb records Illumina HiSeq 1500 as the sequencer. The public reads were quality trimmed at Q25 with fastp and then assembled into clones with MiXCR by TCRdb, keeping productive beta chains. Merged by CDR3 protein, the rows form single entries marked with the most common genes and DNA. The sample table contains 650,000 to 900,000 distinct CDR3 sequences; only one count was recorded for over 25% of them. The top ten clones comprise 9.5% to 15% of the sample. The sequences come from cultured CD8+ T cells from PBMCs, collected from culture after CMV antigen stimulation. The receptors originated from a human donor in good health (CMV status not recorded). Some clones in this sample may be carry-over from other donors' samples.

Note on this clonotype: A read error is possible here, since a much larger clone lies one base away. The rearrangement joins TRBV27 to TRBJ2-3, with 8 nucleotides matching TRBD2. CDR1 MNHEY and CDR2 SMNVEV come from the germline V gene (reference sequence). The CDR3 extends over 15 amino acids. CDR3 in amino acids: CASSGRGGKTDTLYF. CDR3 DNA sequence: TGTGCCAGCAGCGGTCGGGGGGGTAAAACAGATACGCTGTATTTT.

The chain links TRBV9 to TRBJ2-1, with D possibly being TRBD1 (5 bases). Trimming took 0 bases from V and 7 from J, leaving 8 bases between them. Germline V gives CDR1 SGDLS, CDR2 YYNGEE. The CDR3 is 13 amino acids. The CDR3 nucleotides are TGTGCCAGCAGCGTAGAGGGGTTAAATGAGCAGTTCTTC. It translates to CASSVEGLNEQFF.

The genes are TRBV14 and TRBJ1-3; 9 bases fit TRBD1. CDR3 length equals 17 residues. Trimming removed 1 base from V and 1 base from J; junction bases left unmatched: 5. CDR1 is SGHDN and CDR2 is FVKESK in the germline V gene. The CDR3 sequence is CASSQGLQGASGNTIYF. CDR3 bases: TGTGCCAGCAGCCAAGGCCTACAGGGGGCTTCTGGAAACACCATATATTTT. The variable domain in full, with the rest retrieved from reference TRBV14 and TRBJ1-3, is EAGVTQFPSHSVIEKGQTVTLRCDPISGHDNLYWYRRVMGKEIKFLLHFVKESKQDESGMPNNRFLAERTGGTYSTLKVQPAELEDSGVYFCASSQGLQGASGNTIYFGEGSWLTVV.

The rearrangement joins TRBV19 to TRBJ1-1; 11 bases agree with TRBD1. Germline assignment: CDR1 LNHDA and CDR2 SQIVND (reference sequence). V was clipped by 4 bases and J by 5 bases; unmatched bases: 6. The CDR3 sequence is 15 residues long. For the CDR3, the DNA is TGTGCCAGTAGTACGGGACAGGGGGGTCGGACTGAAGCTTTCTTT. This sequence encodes CASSTGQGGRTEAFF.

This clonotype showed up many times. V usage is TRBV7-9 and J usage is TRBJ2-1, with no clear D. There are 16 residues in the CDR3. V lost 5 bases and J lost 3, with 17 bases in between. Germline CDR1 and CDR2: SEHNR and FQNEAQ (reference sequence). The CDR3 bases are TGTGCCAGCAGCAAGCGCGACCGGAGAGACTACAATGAGCAGTTCTTC. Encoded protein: CASSKRDRRDYNEQFF. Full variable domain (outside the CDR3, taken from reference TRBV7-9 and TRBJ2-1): DTGVSQNPRHKITKRGQNVTFRCDPISEHNRLYWYRQTLGQGPEFLTYFQNEAQLEKSRLLSDRFSAERPKGSFSTLEIQRTEQGDSAMYLCASSKRDRRDYNEQFFGPGTRLTVL.

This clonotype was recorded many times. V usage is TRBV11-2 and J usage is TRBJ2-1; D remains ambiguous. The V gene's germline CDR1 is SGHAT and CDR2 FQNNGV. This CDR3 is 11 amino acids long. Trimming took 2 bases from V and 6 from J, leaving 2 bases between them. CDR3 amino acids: CASSLFNEQFF. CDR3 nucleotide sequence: TGTGCCAGCAGCTTATTCAATGAGCAGTTCTTC.

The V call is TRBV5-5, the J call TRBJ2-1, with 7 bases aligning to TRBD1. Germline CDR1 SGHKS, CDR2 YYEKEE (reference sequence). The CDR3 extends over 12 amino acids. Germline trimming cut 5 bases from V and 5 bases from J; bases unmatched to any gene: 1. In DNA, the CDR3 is TGTGCCAGCAGAGGGGGCAACAATGAGCAGTTCTTC. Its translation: CASRGGNNEQFF.

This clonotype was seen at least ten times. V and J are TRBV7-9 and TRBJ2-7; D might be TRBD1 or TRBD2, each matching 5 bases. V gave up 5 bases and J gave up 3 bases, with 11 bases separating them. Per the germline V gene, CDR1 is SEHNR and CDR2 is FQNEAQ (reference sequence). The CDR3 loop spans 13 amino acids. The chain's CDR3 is CASSRDGSYEQYF. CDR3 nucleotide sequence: TGTGCCAGCAGCAGGGACGGAAGCTACGAGCAGTACTTC. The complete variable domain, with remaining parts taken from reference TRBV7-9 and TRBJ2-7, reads DTGVSQNPRHKITKRGQNVTFRCDPISEHNRLYWYRQTLGQGPEFLTYFQNEAQLEKSRLLSDRFSAERPKGSFSTLEIQRTEQGDSAMYLCASSRDGSYEQYFGPGTRLTVT.

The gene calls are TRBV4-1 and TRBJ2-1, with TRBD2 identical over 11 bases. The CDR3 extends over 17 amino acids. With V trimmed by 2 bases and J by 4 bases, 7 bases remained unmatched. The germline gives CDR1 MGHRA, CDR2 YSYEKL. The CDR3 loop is CASSQNSGGENYNEQFF. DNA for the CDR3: TGCGCCAGCAGCCAAAATAGCGGGGGGGAGAATTACAATGAGCAGTTCTTC.

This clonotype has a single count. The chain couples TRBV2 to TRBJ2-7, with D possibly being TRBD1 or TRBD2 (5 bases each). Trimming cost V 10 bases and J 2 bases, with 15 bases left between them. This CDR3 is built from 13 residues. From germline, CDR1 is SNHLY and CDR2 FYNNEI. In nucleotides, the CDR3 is TGTGCCATCACTCTCGGGGCAACCTACGAGCAGTACTTC. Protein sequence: CAITLGATYEQYF.

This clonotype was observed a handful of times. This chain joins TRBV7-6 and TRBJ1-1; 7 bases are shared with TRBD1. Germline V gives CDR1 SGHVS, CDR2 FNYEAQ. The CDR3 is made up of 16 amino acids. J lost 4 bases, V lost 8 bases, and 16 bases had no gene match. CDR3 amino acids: CASSLGLHRGGTEAFF. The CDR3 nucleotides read TGTGCCAGCTCCCTTGGCCTACACAGGGGCGGCACTGAAGCTTTCTTT.

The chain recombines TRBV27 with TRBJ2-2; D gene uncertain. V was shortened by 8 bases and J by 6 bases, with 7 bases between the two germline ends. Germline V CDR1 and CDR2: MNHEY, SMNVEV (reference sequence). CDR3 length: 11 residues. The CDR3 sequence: CASFQAGELFF. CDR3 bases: TGTGCCAGCTTCCAGGCCGGGGAGCTGTTTTTT.

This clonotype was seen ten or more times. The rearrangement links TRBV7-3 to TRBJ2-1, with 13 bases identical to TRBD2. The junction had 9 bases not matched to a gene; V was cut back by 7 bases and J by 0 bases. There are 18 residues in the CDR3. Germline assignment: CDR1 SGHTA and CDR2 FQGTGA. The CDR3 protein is CASTPGLAGLNSYNEQFF. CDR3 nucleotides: TGTGCCAGCACCCCGGGACTAGCGGGACTCAACTCCTACAATGAGCAGTTCTTC.